Below, 20 T cell receptor beta chains from the same sample are listed, as sequenced in a study of T cell responses to AZD1222 COVID-19 vaccine (dated by TCRdb to the early 2020s). Library preparation used the immunoSEQ multiplex PCR assay. Sourced from immuneACCESS, this table was stored by TCRdb with only in-frame sequences that have V and J called. A share of the clones is absent; for the studies checked, an unresolved V gene accounts for under half, and the remainder has no known explanation. This sample comprises more than 150,000 clones, over 80% of them detected only once. The top ten clonotypes cover 2.5% to 3% of the sample. What this sample's time point label stands for: baseline before first vaccination. The intended sense of this specimen's treatment or condition label: meningococcal conjugate vaccine given as trial control. Sequencing was performed on peripheral blood, taken on day 0 of MenACWY control vaccination. The receptors were sampled from an adult in good health.

The chain joins TRBV21-1 to TRBJ2-7; TRBD1 is taken as the D call from the table, unchecked against the DNA. TRBV21-1 is reported as a pseudogene. CDR3 size: 13 residues. The CDR3 DNA reads as TGTGCCAGCAGCACCGACAGGGGAAGTGAGCAGTACTTC. Residues: CASSTDRGSEQYF.

V usage is TRBV10-3 and J usage is TRBJ2-2; D gene uncertain. The CDR3 runs 14 residues. CDR1 and CDR2 from the germline V gene are ENHRY and SYGVKD. V was trimmed by 3 bases and J by 0 bases, leaving 5 bases between them. CDR3 coding DNA: TGTGCCATCAGTGACAGTTCGAACACCGGGGAGCTGTTTTTT. Protein: CAISDSSNTGELFF.

The V call is TRBV5-4, the J call TRBJ2-3; TRBD1 matches at 9 bases. The V segment lost 0 bases and the J segment 2 bases; nucleotides outside the gene matches: 4. Germline V CDR1 and CDR2: SGHNT, YYREEE (reference sequence). This CDR3 spans 16 amino acids. CDR3: CASSLGGQGATDTQYF. The DNA of the CDR3 is TGTGCCAGCAGCTTGGGGGGACAGGGTGCCACAGATACGCAGTATTTT.

The rearrangement links TRBV19 to TRBJ2-3; D is perhaps TRBD1 (5 bases). The CDR3 runs 15 residues. Trimming cost V 6 bases and J 6 bases, with 19 bases left between them. Germline-derived CDR1 and CDR2 are LNHDA and SQIVND (reference sequence). CDR3 amino acids: CASRFDAKKGDTQYF. The CDR3 coding sequence is TGTGCCAGTAGATTTGATGCCAAAAAGGGGGATACGCAGTATTTT.

The chain couples TRBV11-2 to TRBJ1-2, with TRBD1 matching over 8 bases. This CDR3 is built from 13 residues. The V gene end was trimmed by 5 bases and the J gene end by 6 bases; junction bases not matched to a gene: 5. CDR1 SGHAT and CDR2 FQNNGV come from the germline V gene. CDR3 amino acids: CASSIGQGDGYTF. The CDR3 DNA follows: TGTGCCAGCAGCATAGGACAGGGCGATGGCTACACCTTC.

The chain combines TRBV28 with TRBJ1-3; 7 nucleotides match TRBD1. In germline, CDR1 is MDHEN, CDR2 SYDVKM. CDR3 length: 14 residues. V lost 7 bases to trimming and J lost 1 base; unmatched junction nucleotides: 4. Written as DNA, the CDR3 is TGTGCCAGCAAAGGGGACAGTTCTGGAAACACCATATATTTT. Its translation is CASKGDSSGNTIYF.

The chain couples TRBV5-1 to TRBJ2-7, with D possibly called TRBD1 or TRBD2 (5 bases each). Trimming removed 4 bases from V and 0 bases from J, with 14 bases in between. This CDR3 is 15 amino acids long. Germline assignment: CDR1 SGHRS and CDR2 YFSETQ. For the CDR3, the DNA is TGCGCCAGCAGCGCACGGGACGGGTCCTCCTACGAGCAGTACTTC. Its protein product is CASSARDGSSYEQYF.

With respect to this clone: Different DNA sequences within this sample yield the same CDR3. This chain connects TRBV12-3 or TRBV12-4 to TRBJ2-3; D ambiguous. The CDR3 covers 11 residues. V dropped 1 base and J dropped 5 bases, with 1 base sitting between them. CDR3 DNA sequence: TGTGCCAGCAGTTTAGTAGATACGCAGTATTTT. Translating it yields CASSLVDTQYF.

This clone was seen a single time. This sequence joins TRBV6-4 and TRBJ2-1, with a tentative D call TRBD2 (6 bases). Germline CDR1 MRHNA, CDR2 SNTAGT. V dropped 5 bases and J dropped 10 bases, with 15 bases sitting between them. The CDR3 runs 13 residues. CDR3 sequence: CASSRDWEAEQFF. The CDR3 nucleotides are TGTGCCAGCAGTCGGGACTGGGAGGCGGAGCAGTTCTTC.

J is TRBJ1-2 and V is TRBV7-2; D not resolved. The CDR3 contains 13 residues. Germline V gene data show CDR1 as SGHTA and CDR2 as FQGNSA. The ends were cut back, 4 bases at V and 3 bases at J, with 9 bases in the middle. CDR3 DNA: TGTGCCAGCAGCTCCGGACGGTACTATGGCTACACCTTC. Its protein product is CASSSGRYYGYTF.

V gene TRBV6-2 or TRBV6-3 combines with J gene TRBJ1-2; 9 bases match TRBD1. The trim removed 5 bases at V and 6 bases at J, leaving 4 bases unmatched. The length of the CDR3 is 13 residues. Germline assignment: CDR1 MNHEY and CDR2 SVGEGT. CDR3: CASSPQGANGYTF. CDR3 in DNA: TGTGCCAGCAGTCCACAGGGGGCAAATGGCTACACCTTC.

This clone was detected once. The V call is TRBV5-1, the J call TRBJ1-2; TRBD1 aligns across 10 bases. Unmatched junction bases numbered 13, after V lost 4 bases and J lost 4 bases. The CDR3 runs to 17 residues. Germline CDR1 and CDR2: SGHRS and YFSETQ. The CDR3 sequence is CASSPRDRGSYGYGYTF. In nucleotides, the CDR3 is TGCGCCAGCAGCCCCCGGGACAGGGGATCATACGGCTATGGCTACACCTTC. The complete variable domain, with remaining parts taken from reference TRBV5-1 and TRBJ1-2, reads KAGVTQTPRYLIKTRGQQVTLSCSPISGHRSVSWYQQTPGQGLQFLFEYFSETQRNKGNFPGRFSGRQFSNSRSEMNVSTLELGDSALYLCASSPRDRGSYGYGYTFGSGTRLTVV.

This chain joins TRBV19 and TRBJ1-1; D possibly corresponds to TRBD1 (5 bases). Germline lookup yields CDR1 LNHDA and CDR2 SQIVND (reference sequence). V gave up 3 bases and J gave up 0 bases, with 14 bases separating them. CDR3 length equals 16 residues. The CDR3 DNA is TGTGCCAGTAGTATTAGACAGTCCCTTGTGAACACTGAAGCTTTCTTT. Translated: CASSIRQSLVNTEAFF.

This sequence joins TRBV11-3 and TRBJ2-1, with 12 bases aligning to TRBD2. The germline V gene has CDR1 SGHNT and CDR2 YENEEA. CDR3 length: 19 amino acids. Trimming removed 0 bases from V and 6 bases from J; junction bases left unmatched: 12. CDR3 in amino acids: CASSLDLVPSGGAVNEQFF. The CDR3 DNA follows: TGTGCCAGCAGCTTAGATCTCGTGCCTAGCGGGGGGGCCGTCAATGAGCAGTTCTTC.

The chain is built from TRBV5-8 and TRBJ2-7; D unclear. V was shortened by 4 bases and J by 3 bases, with 5 bases between the two germline ends. In germline, CDR1 is SGHTS, CDR2 YDEGEE. The CDR3 is made up of 11 amino acids. The CDR3 nucleotides are TGTGCCAGCAGCCAAGTCTACGAGCAGTACTTC. This sequence encodes CASSQVYEQYF.

The chain couples TRBV7-8 to TRBJ1-1; D call uncertain. With 1 base removed from V and 2 bases from J, the gap between germline ends came to 5 bases. The CDR3 has 13 residues. Per germline, CDR1 SGHVS and CDR2 FQNEAQ. DNA of the CDR3: TGTGCCAGCAGCTTAGTCGGTAACACTGAAGCTTTCTTT. Amino acids: CASSLVGNTEAFF.

This clone was observed a single time. The chain couples TRBV5-6 to TRBJ2-7, with D possibly being TRBD2 (5 bases). Germline values: CDR1 SGHDT, CDR2 YYEEEE. Trimming removed 4 bases at V and 0 bases at J, with 17 bases between. This CDR3 spans 16 amino acids. The CDR3 reads CASSRGLGLSSYEQYF. The CDR3 DNA follows: TGTGCCAGCAGCCGTGGACTGGGTCTGAGCTCCTACGAGCAGTACTTC.

On this clone itself: Germline is not matched at one junction end, which may reflect a read error. The rearrangement links TRBV6-2 or TRBV6-3 to TRBJ2-1; no clear D gene. CDR3 length: 11 residues. The germline V gene encodes CDR1 MNHEY and CDR2 SVGEGT. CDR3 region: CASSYAVMIVF. The CDR3 nucleotides read TGTGCCAGCAGTTACGCGGTGATGATAGTCTTC.

In its sample, this clone was seen a few times. This chain links TRBV16 with TRBJ2-6; D is ambiguous. Germline V gives CDR1 KGHSY, CDR2 FQNENV. V was clipped by 4 bases and J by 0 bases, with 7 bases between them. The CDR3 length is 15 residues. The CDR3 region has the DNA TGTGCCAGCAGCCTCCAGTCCTCTGGGGCCAACGTCCTGACTTTC. Translated: CASSLQSSGANVLTF.

The chain couples TRBV27 to TRBJ2-2; D perhaps matches TRBD1 (5 bases). CDR1 and CDR2 (germline): MNHEY, SMNVEV (reference sequence). The CDR3 runs 14 residues. Trimming left V 0 bases short and J 6 bases short, with 8 bases between. The CDR3 bases are TGTGCCAGCAGTTTATCGCCAGGGCCCGGGGAGCTGTTTTTT. As protein: CASSLSPGPGELFF.